These 6 T cell receptor beta chains share one sample of origin, sequenced in a study of shared clonotypes between healthy human individuals. Clones were sequenced by immunoSEQ multiplex PCR, and TCRdb holds only the in-frame ones, with some missing. The sample records millions of clones, approximately 95% being singletons. Material for sequencing was naive CD4+ T cells sorted from blood. Described subset: CD45RA+ positively selected. These receptors were obtained from a man aged 18-30 years in good health.

This chain connects TRBV7-2 to TRBJ2-2; tentatively, D is TRBD2 (6 bases). Germline V gives CDR1 SGHTA, CDR2 FQGNSA. This CDR3 region has 15 residues. V shed 5 bases and J shed 4 bases, with 14 bases lying between them. CDR3 nucleotides: TGTGCCAGCAGCCCTGGGGGGAGACTCACCGGGGAGCTGTTTTTT. Its protein is CASSPGGRLTGELFF.

This chain links TRBV7-8 with TRBJ1-1; 7 bases match TRBD1. From germline, CDR1 is SGHVS and CDR2 FQNEAQ. The CDR3 runs 15 residues. With V trimmed by 4 bases and J by 8 bases, 13 bases remained unmatched. CDR3 in DNA: TGTGCCAGCAGCTCCAAATTTACAGGGGTGAGGGAAGCTTTCTTT. Its protein is CASSSKFTGVREAFF.

This clone was recorded at least ten times. The V gene is TRBV10-2, the J gene TRBJ1-1; D perhaps matches TRBD1 (5 bases). Trimming left V 2 bases short and J 3 bases short, with 10 bases between. The CDR3 is 14 residues long. Germline CDR1 reads WSHSY; CDR2 reads SAAADI. The CDR3 spells CASSEVWGDTEAFF. In DNA, the CDR3 is TGCGCCAGCAGTGAGGTTTGGGGGGACACTGAAGCTTTCTTT.

The chain uses TRBV30 and TRBJ2-7, with 9 positions matching TRBD1. V dropped 2 bases and J dropped 4; count of bases not matched to a gene: 6. Germline V gene lookup returns CDR1 GTSNPN and CDR2 SVGIG (reference sequence). This CDR3 comprises 14 residues. The CDR3 region is CAWSPGQGDYEQYF. DNA of the CDR3: TGTGCCTGGAGTCCGGGACAGGGTGATTACGAGCAGTACTTC.

CDR3 in amino acids: CASRVEASTDTQYF. In DNA form, the CDR3 reads TGTGCCAGCAGGGTCGAGGCTAGCACAGATACGCAGTATTTT. The chain carries TRBV6-4 and TRBJ2-3; no clear D gene. The CDR3 has 14 amino acids. Germline V gene data show CDR1 as MRHNA and CDR2 as SNTAGT. V lost 6 bases to trimming and J lost 0 bases, with 10 bases between them.

This clone was seen once. The chain links TRBV11-3 to TRBJ2-5; TRBD1 might be the D (6 bases). Trimming removed 5 bases from V and 3 bases from J, with 16 bases in between. The CDR3 totals 15 residues. Germline CDR1 and CDR2: SGHNT and YENEEA. In DNA, the CDR3 is TGTGCCAGCAGCCAAGGACAGAGCAACAAAGAGACCCAGTACTTC. It yields the protein CASSQGQSNKETQYF.